This T cell receptor beta chain was recorded in a study of control samples from healthy donors and cancer patients. The CDR3 consists of 13 residues. Trimming removed 0 bases from V and 8 bases from J, with 7 bases in between. Per germline, CDR1 MGHRA and CDR2 YSYEKL. Using immunoSEQ multiplex PCR, the repertoire was profiled, and TCRdb retains in-frame clones only, with some absent. The sample comprises approximately 210,000 clones, around 93% of which are singletons, and about 2% rests with the top ten. This TCR derives from a man aged 25 to 45 in good health. The rearrangement uses TRBV4-1 and TRBJ1-4; D call uncertain. Sequenced material: blood. CDR3 in amino acids: CASSQENAEKLFF. Written as DNA, the CDR3 is TGCGCCAGCAGCCAAGAGAATGCAGAAAAACTGTTTTTT.